Detailed here is one T cell receptor (beta chain). The source of the sample is a study of blood T cell repertoires in COVID-19. Study information: The study drew acute and convalescent COVID-19 samples from the United States, Italy and Spain. From T cells, B-cell-depleted T cells, or PBMCs came the material, which was cDNA or gDNA.

Original processing methods: Researchers report that nucleated cell counts were estimated from reference gene primer amplification. TCRdb keeps only in-frame clones here, not all; method: immunoSEQ multiplex PCR. The DNA gave D and trimming, while V, J and clone size come from that table. Altogether 35,000 to 45,000 clones are present, 80% to 95% being singletons, with the ten largest covering less than 7%. This CDR3 is built from 13 residues. Germline CDR1 SGHRS, CDR2 YFSETQ. The V segment lost 3 bases and the J segment 7 bases; nucleotides outside the gene matches: 4. This TCR was sampled from a woman of 80 years or more with acute or convalescent COVID-19. The sample comprised peripheral blood. The rearrangement joins TRBV5-1 to TRBJ1-1; 9 bases fit TRBD1. In DNA form, the CDR3 reads TGCGCCAGCAGCTGGGGACAGGGCCTTGAAGCTTTCTTT. Amino acids: CASSWGQGLEAFF.